The sequence of this T cell receptor (beta chain) was determined in a study of cytomegalovirus exposure and HLA in healthy donors. Trimming took 4 bases from V and 5 from J; bases not matched to a gene: 6. CDR3 length: 15 amino acids. Germline V gene data show CDR1 as SNHLY and CDR2 as FYNNEI. The sample holds a few counts of this clone. What it recognizes is unknown. Vbeta (60) and Jbeta (13) primers were used in the PCR. The data were produced by immunoSEQ multiplex PCR, yet TCRdb's version contains in-frame clones alone and is incomplete. Found here are 100,000 to 150,000 clones, roughly 17% of them singletons; the top ten hold approximately 2.9%. Findings and limits, study-wide: The records held CMV serostatus as the only immune exposure information. A later analysis linked a missense variant in DCLRE1C to the trimming of TCR beta V and J genes.

The gene calls are TRBV2 and TRBJ2-2; the match to TRBD1 covers 8 bases. Sequencing was done on a sample of PBMCs. The receptor comes from a female donor in good health and CMV-seropositive. Here the CDR3 reads CASSVAGGWTGELFF. CDR3 bases: TGTGCCAGCAGTGTTGCAGGGGGCTGGACCGGGGAGCTGTTTTTT.